Presented here are 21 T cell receptor beta chains from one specimen sequenced in a study of glioma-infiltrating T cells after dendritic cell vaccination. Clones were read by immunoSEQ multiplex PCR, and TCRdb kept only the in-frame ones, dropping some. In the table there are more than 100,000 clones, roughly four fifths of which are singletons. This sample comprised blood, obtained before dendritic cell vaccination. All receptors derive from a human donor with glioblastoma.

The chain recombines TRBV9 with TRBJ1-6, with 7 bases identical to TRBD1. Trimming took 4 bases from V and 0 from J; bases not matched to a gene: 7. This CDR3 comprises 17 residues. Germline CDR1 SGDLS, CDR2 YYNGEE. The CDR3 DNA reads TGTGCCAGCAGCCCGCTACAGGGGAGCTCCTATAATTCACCCCTCCACTTT. Translating it yields CASSPLQGSSYNSPLHF.

CDR3 sequence reads: CASSLAVVSTGELFF. The CDR3 DNA follows: TGCGCCAGCAGCTTGGCCGTCGTCTCCACCGGGGAGCTGTTTTTT. This chain links TRBV5-1 with TRBJ2-2; D gene unclear. V was shortened by 0 bases and J by 4 bases, with 10 bases between the two germline ends. This CDR3 region has 15 residues. Germline CDR1 is SGHRS and CDR2 is YFSETQ.

Here the CDR3 reads CAKQETGGETQYF. In DNA form, the CDR3 reads TGTGCCAAGCAGGAGACAGGGGGTGAGACCCAGTACTTC. V gene TRBV2 combines with J gene TRBJ2-5; 9 nucleotides line up with TRBD1. V gave up 10 bases and J gave up 5 bases; unmatched junction bases: 8. CDR3 length: 13 residues. Per germline, CDR1 SNHLY and CDR2 FYNNEI.

The chain is built from TRBV30 and TRBJ1-5, with 7 bases lining up with TRBD1. The ends lost 2 bases at V and 6 bases at J; junction bases unmatched: 10. This CDR3 spans 15 amino acids. Germline CDR1 is GTSNPN and CDR2 is SVGIG (reference sequence). CDR3 protein: CAWSPQGDWGQPQHF. The DNA for the CDR3 is TGTGCCTGGAGTCCCCAGGGGGACTGGGGTCAGCCCCAGCATTTT.

This chain links TRBV7-2 with TRBJ1-5; D is ambiguous. Trimming left V 5 bases short and J 5 bases short, with 13 bases between. The length of the CDR3 is 14 residues. Germline-derived CDR1 and CDR2 are SGHTA and FQGNSA. The CDR3 coding sequence is TGTGCCAGCAGCGCGGGCCCCGGGCATCAGCCCCAGCATTTT. Amino acids: CASSAGPGHQPQHF.

CDR3 DNA sequence: TGCGCCAGCAGCTTGGTCTTAACGCGGGAGGAGACCCAGTACTTC. Its translation is CASSLVLTREETQYF. J is TRBJ2-5 and V is TRBV5-1, with 7 bases that match TRBD2. The J segment lost 5 bases and the V segment lost 0 bases, leaving 7 bases of the junction unmatched. CDR1 is SGHRS and CDR2 is YFSETQ in the germline V gene. CDR3 length equals 15 residues.

This chain links TRBV6-1 with TRBJ2-5, with no clear D. The V gene's germline CDR1 is MNHNS and CDR2 SASEGT. V gave up 5 bases and J gave up 5 bases, with 6 bases separating them. The length of the CDR3 is 11 residues. CDR3 DNA: TGTGCCAGCAGTTACGGGGAGACCCAGTACTTC. Protein: CASSYGETQYF.

The CDR3 loop reads CASSWGEQDEKLFF. The CDR3 nucleotides are TGTGCCAGCAGCTGGGGGGAGCAGGATGAAAAACTGTTTTTT. V is TRBV5-8 and J is TRBJ1-4, with a tentative D call TRBD1 (5 bases). The CDR3 covers 14 residues. The V and J ends lost 3 bases and 6 bases respectively, with 12 bases between them. The V gene's germline CDR1 is SGHTS and CDR2 YDEGEE.

The chain employs TRBV5-1 and TRBJ2-3; the match to TRBD2 covers 10 bases. The germline gives CDR1 SGHRS, CDR2 YFSETQ. This CDR3 spans 17 amino acids. V shed 4 bases, J shed 6 bases, and the junction held 14 bases outside the gene matches. As DNA, the CDR3 is TGCGCCAGCAGCCCACGGGACACTAGCGGGGAAGGGGATACGCAGTATTTT. Translated: CASSPRDTSGEGDTQYF.

The rearrangement joins TRBV4-1 to TRBJ2-7; weak D call: TRBD1 (6 bases). The CDR3 loop spans 16 amino acids. Germline loops: CDR1 MGHRA, CDR2 YSYEKL. V dropped 1 base and J dropped 3 bases, with 16 bases sitting between them. This CDR3 is CASSQVQGSTVYEQYF. The CDR3 coding sequence is TGCGCCAGCAGCCAAGTGCAGGGGTCGACCGTCTACGAGCAGTACTTC.

This rearrangement joins TRBV2 to TRBJ2-2; D is possibly TRBD2 (5 bases). Germline loops: CDR1 SNHLY, CDR2 FYNNEI. Trimming took 3 bases from V and 0 from J, leaving 11 bases between them. The CDR3 is 16 amino acids. The CDR3 DNA sequence: TGTGCCAGCAGTGACGGGGTCAGGCCGAACACCGGGGAGCTGTTTTTT. It is translated as CASSDGVRPNTGELFF.

CDR3 sequence: CASSFDSTNEKLFF. In DNA, the CDR3 is TGTGCCAGCAGCTTCGACTCGACTAATGAAAAACTGTTTTTT. The chain uses TRBV7-9 and TRBJ1-4; the D is unclear. CDR1 and CDR2 (germline): SEHNR, FQNEAQ (reference sequence). The CDR3 runs to 14 residues. With 3 bases removed from V and 2 bases from J, the gap between germline ends came to 7 bases.

As regards this clone: The sample contains more than one DNA sequence encoding this CDR3. The rearrangement uses TRBV9 and TRBJ1-5; D gene uncertain. V was clipped by 2 bases and J by 0 bases, with 9 bases between them. CDR1 is SGDLS and CDR2 is YYNGEE in the germline V gene. CDR3 length: 15 residues. CDR3 DNA sequence: TGTGCCAGCAGCGTCACAGACGATAGCAATCAGCCCCAGCATTTT. This encodes CASSVTDDSNQPQHF.

The genes are TRBV6-1 and TRBJ2-7, with 9 bases aligning to TRBD1. CDR3 size: 15 residues. Germline values: CDR1 MNHNS, CDR2 SASEGT. J gave up 6 bases and V 4 bases, and 10 bases lay outside the gene matches. This CDR3 is CASSVGRDRDLEQYF. The CDR3 region has the DNA TGTGCCAGCAGTGTCGGCCGGGACAGGGACCTCGAGCAGTACTTC.

This chain joins TRBV30 and TRBJ1-4; no clear D. V lost 5 bases to trimming and J lost 5 bases, with 18 bases between them. Germline V lookup: CDR1 GTSNPN, CDR2 SVGIG (reference sequence). CDR3 length equals 15 residues. The CDR3 coding sequence is TGTGCCTGGGACAAACGTAGGGAGGCGAATGAAAAACTGTTTTTT. It codes for CAWDKRREANEKLFF. The entire variable domain, with the rest obtained from reference TRBV30 and TRBJ1-4, is as follows: SQTIHQWPATLVQPVGSPLSLECTVEGTSNPNLYWYRQAAGRGLQLLFYSVGIGQISSEVPQNLSASRPQDRQFILSSKKLLLSDSGFYLCAWDKRREANEKLFFGSGTQLSVL.

This clone was counted a single time. V gene TRBV5-4 combines with J gene TRBJ2-7, with TRBD1 matching 8 bases. Germline values: CDR1 SGHNT, CDR2 YYREEE (reference sequence). The CDR3 consists of 14 residues. The junction had 3 bases not matched to a gene; V was cut back by 4 bases and J by 0 bases. CDR3 sequence: CASSLDRASYEQYF. The CDR3 bases are TGTGCCAGCAGCCTGGACAGGGCCTCCTACGAGCAGTACTTC.

The V gene is TRBV11-1, the J gene TRBJ2-2, with TRBD1 as a possible D gene (5 bases). The CDR3 is made up of 15 amino acids. The V gene lost 5 bases and the J gene lost 7 bases, with 17 bases spanning the gap. Looked up from germline, CDR1 is SGHAT and CDR2 is FQDESV (reference sequence). The CDR3 here is CASSPGRAFGGELFF. As DNA, the CDR3 is TGTGCCAGCAGCCCCGGCAGGGCGTTTGGCGGGGAGCTGTTTTTT.

The chain is built from TRBV19 and TRBJ2-7, with TRBD1 matching over 7 bases. This CDR3 region has 14 residues. CDR1 and CDR2 from the germline V gene are LNHDA and SQIVND (reference sequence). After removal of 5 bases from V and 6 bases from J, the junction contained 10 bases not matched to a gene. CDR3 region: CASSPQGNEVEQYF. CDR3 in DNA: TGTGCCAGTAGTCCACAGGGGAACGAGGTCGAGCAGTACTTC.

The rearrangement joins TRBV7-9 to TRBJ1-2; 8 bases line up with TRBD1. Looked up from germline, CDR1 is SEHNR and CDR2 is FQNEAQ (reference sequence). The CDR3 is 15 residues long. With V trimmed by 3 bases and J by 3 bases, 6 bases remained unmatched. CDR3 residues: CASSLSSGGDYGYTF. The CDR3, as DNA: TGTGCCAGCAGCTTGAGTTCAGGGGGCGACTATGGCTACACCTTC.

The V and J genes are TRBV7-6 and TRBJ1-1, with D perhaps TRBD1 (6 bases). The germline CDR1 and CDR2 sequences are SGHVS and FNYEAQ. The CDR3 sequence is 13 residues long. V was clipped by 5 bases and J by 4 bases, with 11 bases between them. CDR3 loop: CASSPTGITEAFF. CDR3 in DNA: TGTGCCAGCAGCCCTACAGGGATCACTGAAGCTTTCTTT. The whole variable domain, remainder taken from reference TRBV7-6 and TRBJ1-1, is GAGVSQSPRYKVTKRGQDVALRCDPISGHVSLYWYRQALGQGPEFLTYFNYEAQQDKSGLPNDRFSAERPEGSISTLTIQRTEQRDSAMYRCASSPTGITEAFFGQGTRLTVV.

The chain combines TRBV28 with TRBJ1-3, with TRBD1 matching 7 bases. Germline-derived CDR1 and CDR2 are MDHEN and SYDVKM. Germline trimming cut 5 bases from V and 4 bases from J; bases unmatched to any gene: 8. CDR3 length: 15 residues. The CDR3 nucleotides read TGTGCCAGCAGTGCCCATGGGACAGTCGGAAACACCATATATTTT. It is translated as CASSAHGTVGNTIYF.